This T cell receptor beta chain originates from a study of human T cells and chemical hapten exposure. TCRdb passed the RACE reads through MiXCR, listing each CDR3 protein once. The profile shows fewer than 70,000 distinct CDR3 sequences, around 7% of them singletons. Germline CDR1 DFQATT, CDR2 SNEGSKA (reference sequence). V was trimmed by 1 base and J by 6 bases, leaving 12 bases between them. The CDR3 extends over 13 amino acids. Time point: pre-sensitization, week 0. Treatment specified: therapeutic diphenylcyclopropenone sensitization with weekly scalp DPC. The sample was whole blood, taken in connection with sensitization to the hapten diphenylcyclopropenone (DPC). This TCR came from a woman under 40 with alopecia areata. Some clones in this sample may be carry-over from other donors' samples. The V gene is TRBV20-1, the J gene TRBJ1-1; D gene unclear. CDR3 DNA sequence: TGCAGTGCTAGAGTACATACCGACTCTGAAGCTTTCTTT. Protein product: CSARVHTDSEAFF.